The TCR beta chain under discussion was sequenced for a study of cytomegalovirus exposure and HLA in healthy donors. The V and J ends lost 3 bases and 0 bases respectively, with 12 bases between them. Germline V lookup: CDR1 MRHNA, CDR2 SNTAGT. The CDR3 sequence is 16 residues long. With 60 Vbeta and 13 Jbeta primers, the PCR was carried out. The protocol was immunoSEQ multiplex PCR, while the TCRdb copy is restricted to in-frame clones and leaves out a portion. The table lists approximately 170,000 clones, about 79% of them singletons, with approximately 2.4% in the top ten. The chain recombines TRBV6-4 with TRBJ1-5; D not certain. The source is a woman between 45 and 65 years old in good health and CMV-seronegative. The sequenced sample was PBMCs. This CDR3 is CASSEREVNSNQPQHF. CDR3 bases: TGTGCCAGCAGTGAGAGGGAGGTTAATAGCAATCAGCCCCAGCATTTT.